This entry is about one TCR beta chain. This entry belongs to a study of blood T cell repertoires in COVID-19. On the study more broadly: Samples came from the United States, Italy and Spain, spanning acute and convalescent COVID-19. From T cells, B-cell-depleted T cells, or PBMCs came the material, which was cDNA or gDNA.

Original processing notes: Reference gene primer amplification gave estimated nucleated cell counts. Assay: immunoSEQ multiplex PCR; the TCRdb copy retains only in-frame clones and omits some. Clone size and V and J calls were adopted from that table, with D and trimming inferred from the DNA. The sample lists roughly 30,000 clones, 80% to 90% occurring once. This CDR3 contains 16 residues. Germline CDR1 and CDR2: MNHEY and SVGAGI. The V segment lost 0 bases and the J segment 7 bases; nucleotides outside the gene matches: 6. The V and J genes are TRBV6-5 and TRBJ1-6; TRBD1 aligns across 7 bases. What was sequenced was peripheral blood. The receptor was isolated from a man older than 75 with acute or convalescent COVID-19. The chain's CDR3 is CASSYSRQGGNSPLHF. In nucleotides, the CDR3 is TGTGCCAGCAGTTACTCGAGACAGGGTGGAAATTCACCCCTCCACTTT.